The 8 T cell receptor beta chains in this list originate from one sample, sequenced in a study of T cell clonality in common variable immunodeficiency. Using immunoSEQ multiplex PCR, the repertoire was profiled, and TCRdb retains in-frame clones only, with some absent. Listed for the sample are about 52,000 clones, none seen a single time. The sample taken for sequencing was peripheral blood mononuclear cells. The source of these receptors is a person aged 18-70 years in good health.

This clone was recorded many times. The CDR3 end falls 3 residues outside the read, so it is completed with the germline J gene. This chain links TRBV7-9 with TRBJ1-2; 7 positions match TRBD1. Trimming at V came to 1 base and at J to 5 bases, leaving 7 bases not matched to a gene. Germline V gene sequence: CDR1 SEHNR, CDR2 FQNEAQ (reference sequence). The CDR3 length is 15 residues. CDR3 region: CASSLDGTVGYGYTF. CDR3 DNA (partial): TGTGCCAGCAGCTTAGATGGGACAGTTGGGTATGGC.

This clone was recorded many times. From the germline J gene comes the end of the CDR3, since the read stops 3 residues before it. The chain is built from TRBV14 and TRBJ1-2; D perhaps matches TRBD1 (5 bases). In germline, CDR1 is SGHDN, CDR2 FVKESK. V lost 7 bases to trimming and J lost 6 bases, with 21 bases between them. This CDR3 comprises 15 residues. CDR3 DNA, as far as it was read: TGTGCCAGCAACCCAGGGTTCACGGAGTGGCATGGC. Its translation is CASNPGFTEWHG. The CDR3 as a whole reads CASNPGFTEWHGYTF.

This clone was recorded many times. With the read ending 3 residues before the CDR3 end, the germline J gene is used to fill in that end. The gene calls are TRBV12-3 or TRBV12-4 and TRBJ2-3; 7 bases fit TRBD2. This CDR3 comprises 14 residues. The V gene end was trimmed by 0 bases and the J gene end by 5 bases; junction bases not matched to a gene: 2. CDR3 in amino acids: CASSLAASGDTQYF. CDR3 DNA, as far as it was read: TGTGCCAGCAGTTTAGCGGCTAGCGGAGATACG.

This clone was observed at least ten times. Read sequence stops 3 residues before the CDR3 end, and the germline J gene provides the missing end. J is TRBJ2-1 and V is TRBV5-1, with 8 bases that match TRBD2. The ends lost 2 bases at V and 8 bases at J; junction bases unmatched: 3. Germline loops: CDR1 SGHRS, CDR2 YFSETQ. This CDR3 has 13 amino acids. The DNA read from the CDR3 is TGCGCCAGCAGCTTAGCGGGGGAATATGAG. It codes for CASSLAGEYE. The complete CDR3 reads CASSLAGEYEQFF.

This clone showed up many times. The read terminates 3 residues before the CDR3 end, so the remaining end is supplied by the germline J gene. The V call is TRBV19, the J call TRBJ2-3, with D uncertain. The germline CDR1 and CDR2 sequences are LNHDA and SQIVND (reference sequence). The CDR3 is made up of 15 amino acids. V lost 4 bases, J lost 3 bases, and 14 bases lay in between. The CDR3 bases that were read are TGTGCCAGTAGTAGCTCGGCTAGAACGACAGATACG. Its protein product is CASSSSARTTDT. The entire CDR3 is CASSSSARTTDTQYF.

This clone was counted at least ten times. Read data end 3 residues before the CDR3 end; the end is taken from the germline J gene. The chain combines TRBV7-8 with TRBJ2-3; possibly TRBD1 for D (6 bases). The CDR3 totals 13 residues. Trimming shortened V by 8 bases and J by 5 bases, and 14 bases separated the two germline ends. The germline V gene encodes CDR1 SGHVS and CDR2 FQNEAQ. The CDR3 DNA, read in part, is TGTGCCAGCGACTGGGGGCGCGGAGATACG. Translating gives CASDWGRGDT. The CDR3 in its entirety is CASDWGRGDTQYF.

This clone was seen only a few times. Read coverage stops 3 residues before the CDR3 terminus; the germline J gene supplies the remainder. The rearrangement joins TRBV19 to TRBJ1-6; 7 bases line up with TRBD1. The trim removed 5 bases at V and 6 bases at J, leaving 4 bases unmatched. CDR3 length: 14 amino acids. CDR1 and CDR2 from the germline V gene are LNHDA and SQIVND (reference sequence). Incomplete CDR3 DNA: TGTGCCAGTAGTTCCTCAGGGGGTAATTCACCC. Translated: CASSSSGGNSP. The CDR3, in full, reads CASSSSGGNSPLHF.

About this clone itself: A read error may account for a junction end that differs from germline. With the read ending 3 residues before the CDR3 end, the germline J gene is used to fill in that end. The V gene is TRBV5-8, the J gene TRBJ1-3; TRBD1 is a possible D gene (5 bases). This CDR3 comprises 15 residues. CDR1 is SGHTS, CDR2 YDEGEE, per germline. The CDR3: CASSRRWGSGNTIYF. The sequenced CDR3 bases are TGTGCCAGCAGCCGCCGTTGGGGCTCTGGAAACACG.